A selection of T cell receptor beta chains follows, all from one sample in a study of tumor-infiltrating lymphocytes in primary liver carcinoma. Via MiXCR, TCRdb re-called the multiplex PCR reads, giving one row per CDR3 protein. The sample holds approximately 40,000 distinct CDR3 sequences, around 70% seen once. What was sequenced was liver tumor tissue from sampling region 2. These receptors originate from a man in his forties with primary liver carcinoma and hepatitis B virus infection. The CDR3 runs from the conserved cysteine through the conserved F or W. The order of the fields is CDR3 protein, clone size, J gene, V gene. The size field is filled for only some rows; it gives once, few, many or a size class.

CDR3aa: CSVGTSATNTGELFF
abundance: .
j_gene: TRBJ2-2
v_gene: TRBV29-1

CDR3aa: CANSSSAGASLEQYF
abundance: once
j_gene: TRBJ2-7
v_gene: TRBV11-2

CDR3aa: CASSLEHGDTGELLF
abundance: .
j_gene: TRBJ2-2
v_gene: TRBV5-5

CDR3aa: CASSLKGGPTNQHQHF
abundance: .
j_gene: TRBJ1-5
v_gene: TRBV11-2

CDR3aa: CANGTRNTEVFF
abundance: .
j_gene: TRBJ1-1
v_gene: TRBV6-2/TRBV6-3

CDR3aa: CASSSSNEQFF
abundance: once
j_gene: TRBJ2-1
v_gene: TRBV5-4

CDR3aa: CASGTGQSYGYTF
abundance: .
j_gene: TRBJ1-2
v_gene: TRBV6-1

CDR3aa: CASSLLSGRAVTDTQYF
abundance: once
j_gene: TRBJ2-3
v_gene: TRBV14

CDR3aa: CARNHSGENSPLHF
abundance: .
j_gene: TRBJ1-6
v_gene: TRBV14

CDR3aa: CSAEKTDTQHF
abundance: .
j_gene: .
v_gene: TRBV29-1